The next 14 T cell receptor beta chains were all read from a single sample in a study of blood T cell repertoires in COVID-19. The method was immunoSEQ multiplex PCR; TCRdb's version includes in-frame clones alone and lacks a portion of them. This sample has almost 200,000 clones, with 85% found just once. Sequencing was done on a sample of peripheral blood. These TCRs come from a man in his 60s with COVID-19, enrolled during active disease.

About this clone itself: The same CDR3 is also encoded by other DNA sequences in this sample. This chain joins TRBV19 and TRBJ2-7, with 10 positions matching TRBD1. The germline V gene encodes CDR1 LNHDA and CDR2 SQIVND (reference sequence). CDR3 length: 13 amino acids. V trimming: 4 bases; J trimming: 3 bases; junction bases outside the gene matches: 0. The CDR3 loop reads CASSRDRGYEQYF. The CDR3 coding sequence is TGTGCCAGTAGTAGGGACAGGGGCTACGAGCAGTACTTC.

The chain carries TRBV9 and TRBJ2-7; the D gene is possibly TRBD1 (6 bases). The germline gives CDR1 SGDLS, CDR2 YYNGEE. There are 14 residues in the CDR3. The V end lost 4 bases, the J end lost 3 bases, and 14 bases lay between the germline ends. The CDR3 sequence: CASSPRGSDYEQYF. CDR3 nucleotide sequence: TGTGCCAGCAGCCCGAGGGGGTCTGACTACGAGCAGTACTTC.

The V call is TRBV28, the J call TRBJ2-5; TRBD2 matches at 9 bases. Germline assignment: CDR1 MDHEN and CDR2 SYDVKM. CDR3 size: 19 residues. CDR3 bases: TGTGCTAGCGGGAGCTCGCCGTTACAAGAGACCCACCAGAGGAGGACCCAGTACTTC. Its translation is CASGSSPLQETHQRRTQYF.

This chain connects TRBV27 to TRBJ2-1, with 9 bases identical to TRBD2. The junction had 8 bases not matched to a gene; V was cut back by 4 bases and J by 7 bases. CDR3 length equals 15 residues. The germline gives CDR1 MNHEY, CDR2 SMNVEV (reference sequence). The CDR3, as DNA: TGTGCCAGCAGTTCCCTAGCGGGAAGGATAAATGAGCAGTTCTTC. It yields the protein CASSSLAGRINEQFF.

The rearrangement joins TRBV18 to TRBJ2-7; TRBD2 is a possible D gene (6 bases). The CDR3 totals 15 residues. V dropped 0 bases and J dropped 0 bases, with 9 bases sitting between them. Germline V lookup: CDR1 KGHSH, CDR2 LQKENI. The DNA of the CDR3 is TGTGCCAGCTCACCACCGGGGGGTCTCTCCTACGAGCAGTACTTC. Its translation: CASSPPGGLSYEQYF.

The CDR3 reads CASSFGRGQAGELFF. Written as DNA, the CDR3 is TGTGCCAGTAGTTTCGGCAGGGGGCAAGCCGGGGAGCTGTTTTTT. V is TRBV19 and J is TRBJ2-2; 8 positions agree with TRBD1. The CDR3 contains 15 residues. The V gene's germline CDR1 is LNHDA and CDR2 SQIVND (reference sequence). The V gene end was trimmed by 5 bases and the J gene end by 6 bases; junction bases not matched to a gene: 8.

This clone turned up a few times. The rearrangement links TRBV4-2 to TRBJ1-4, with 8 bases aligning to TRBD1. V shed 0 bases and J 4 bases; nucleotides not matched to a gene: 4. There are 16 residues in the CDR3. Per the germline V gene, CDR1 is LGHNA and CDR2 is YNFKEQ. The CDR3 protein is CASSQDPDRGNEKLFF. CDR3 sequence (DNA): TGTGCCAGCAGCCAAGACCCCGACAGGGGTAATGAAAAACTGTTTTTT.

The chain carries TRBV27 and TRBJ2-7; TRBD1 agrees at 10 bases. The V gene end was trimmed by 3 bases and the J gene end by 3 bases; junction bases not matched to a gene: 11. The CDR3 loop spans 17 amino acids. Germline V gene sequence: CDR1 MNHEY, CDR2 SMNVEV (reference sequence). The chain's CDR3 is CASSFFRQGAVIYEQYF. In DNA form, the CDR3 reads TGTGCCAGCAGTTTCTTCAGACAGGGGGCTGTAATCTACGAGCAGTACTTC.

The rearrangement links TRBV30 to TRBJ1-4, with D hard to call. The CDR3 spans 12 residues. Germline CDR1 and CDR2: GTSNPN and SVGIG (reference sequence). The V end lost 2 bases, the J end lost 8 bases, and 9 bases lay between the germline ends. The DNA for the CDR3 is TGTGCCTGGAGTAGACAAGTGGAAAAACTGTTTTTT. Its protein product is CAWSRQVEKLFF.

V is TRBV5-4 and J is TRBJ1-1; 8 nucleotides line up with TRBD1. Germline V gives CDR1 SGHNT, CDR2 YYREEE (reference sequence). J lost 5 bases, V lost 0 bases, and 6 bases had no gene match. This CDR3 spans 15 amino acids. CDR3 protein: CASSLGGQGRTEAFF. The CDR3 DNA is TGTGCCAGCAGCTTGGGCGGACAGGGAAGAACTGAAGCTTTCTTT.

In the case of this clone: The same CDR3 is also encoded by other DNA sequences in this sample. The gene calls are TRBV7-2 and TRBJ2-7; 14 bases fit TRBD2. Germline V lookup: CDR1 SGHTA, CDR2 FQGNSA. The CDR3 extends over 14 amino acids. Trimming cost V 5 bases and J 6 bases; bases outside gene matches: 3. The CDR3 sequence: CASSPGLAGAEQYF. CDR3 DNA: TGTGCCAGCAGCCCGGGACTAGCGGGAGCCGAGCAGTACTTC.

The genes are TRBV9 and TRBJ2-7; a possible D gene is TRBD1 (6 bases). CDR1 and CDR2 from the germline V gene are SGDLS and YYNGEE. V was clipped by 3 bases and J by 0 bases, with 19 bases between them. There are 17 residues in the CDR3. The CDR3 coding sequence is TGTGCCAGCAGCGCCCGGGACATAGCCGTAAGCTCCTACGAGCAGTACTTC. The encoded protein is CASSARDIAVSSYEQYF.

The chain is built from TRBV18 and TRBJ1-2; 7 nucleotides match TRBD1. Germline lookup yields CDR1 KGHSH and CDR2 LQKENI. This CDR3 has 17 amino acids. The V segment lost 4 bases and the J segment 0 bases; nucleotides outside the gene matches: 11. DNA of the CDR3: TGTGCCAGCTCACAAACGGGAACAGGGGAAGCTAACTATGGCTACACCTTC. Translation gives CASSQTGTGEANYGYTF.

Only a few counts were recorded for this clone. The chain joins TRBV4-2 to TRBJ2-1; 10 bases map to TRBD2. CDR3 length: 16 amino acids. Trimming at V came to 4 bases and at J to 8 bases, leaving 11 bases not matched to a gene. From germline, CDR1 is LGHNA and CDR2 YNFKEQ. In DNA form, the CDR3 reads TGTGCCAGCAGCCTCCGAAGAGCGGGAGGGCCTCATGAGCAGTTCTTC. Translating it yields CASSLRRAGGPHEQFF.